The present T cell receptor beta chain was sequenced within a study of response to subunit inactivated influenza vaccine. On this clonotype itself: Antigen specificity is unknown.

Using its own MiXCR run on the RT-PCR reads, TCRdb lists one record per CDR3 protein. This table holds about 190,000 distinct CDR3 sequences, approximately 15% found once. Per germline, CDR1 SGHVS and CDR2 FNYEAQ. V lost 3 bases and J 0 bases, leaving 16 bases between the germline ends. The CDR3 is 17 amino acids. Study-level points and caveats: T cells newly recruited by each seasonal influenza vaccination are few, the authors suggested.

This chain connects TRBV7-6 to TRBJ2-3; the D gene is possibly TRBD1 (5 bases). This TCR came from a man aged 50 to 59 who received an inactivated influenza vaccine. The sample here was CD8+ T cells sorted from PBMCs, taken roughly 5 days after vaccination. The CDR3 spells CASSLPGTGISTDTQYF. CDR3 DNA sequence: TGTGCCAGCAGCTTGCCTGGAACAGGCATTAGCACAGATACGCAGTATTTT.